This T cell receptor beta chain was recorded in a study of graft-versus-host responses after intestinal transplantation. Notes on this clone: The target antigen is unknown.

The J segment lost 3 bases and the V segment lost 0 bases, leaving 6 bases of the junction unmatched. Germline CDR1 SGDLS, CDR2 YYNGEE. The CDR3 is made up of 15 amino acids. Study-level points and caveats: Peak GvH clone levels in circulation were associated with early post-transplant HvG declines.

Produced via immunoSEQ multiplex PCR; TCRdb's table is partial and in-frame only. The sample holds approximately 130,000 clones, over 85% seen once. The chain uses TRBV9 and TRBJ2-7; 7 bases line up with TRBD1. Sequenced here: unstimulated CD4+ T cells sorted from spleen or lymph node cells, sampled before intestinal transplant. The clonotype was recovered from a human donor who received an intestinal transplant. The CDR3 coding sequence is TGTGCCAGCAGCGTAGGACAGGGTGAGTTCTACGAGCAGTACTTC. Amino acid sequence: CASSVGQGEFYEQYF.